These T cell receptor beta chains were read from a single sample in a study of a mutant IDH1 vaccine in newly diagnosed glioma. No antigen has been identified for these receptors. Here immunoSEQ multiplex PCR was the method, and the copy in TCRdb shows in-frame clones only, minus some. The data hold around 66,000 clones, with 80% observed a single time. This specimen consisted of PBMCs, obtained from a glioma patient whose treatment included an IDH1 peptide vaccine. The receptors come from a man in his fifties or sixties with glioma. CDR3s include the opening cysteine and the closing phenylalanine or tryptophan. The D gene is left open where the match is weak. Rows may omit the clone size; those that give it use once, few, many or a size class.

TRBV2,TRBD1,14,TRBJ2-2,NA,CASRGTANTGELFF,TGTGCCAGCAGGGGGACAGCGAACACCGGGGAGCTGTTTTTT
TRBV28,NA,12,TRBJ2-7,NA,CASSDRNYEQYF,TGTGCCAGCAGTGACAGGAACTACGAGCAGTACTTC
TRBV19,NA,13,TRBJ1-2,few,CASSVLGKGTNYF,TGTGCCAGTAGTGTCCTCGGGAAGGGAACTAATTACTTC
TRBV18,TRBD1,14,TRBJ1-5,NA,CASSATGGQQPQHF,TGTGCCAGCTCTGCAACAGGGGGCCAGCAGCCCCAGCATTTT
TRBV29-1,TRBD1,15,TRBJ2-1,NA,CSVVTTGVSYNEQFF,TGCAGCGTGGTAACGACAGGGGTCTCCTACAATGAGCAGTTCTTC
TRBV7-2,NA,12,TRBJ1-1,NA,CASSFQGTEAFF,TGTGCCAGCAGCTTTCAAGGCACTGAAGCTTTCTTT
TRBV28,NA,14,TRBJ1-5,NA,CASKGTTSNQPQHF,TGTGCCAGCAAAGGGACAACCAGCAATCAGCCCCAGCATTTT
TRBV28,NA,14,TRBJ1-1,once,CASSFFRDGTEAFF,TGTGCCAGCAGTTTCTTCAGGGATGGGACTGAAGCTTTCTTT
TRBV19,TRBD2,15,TRBJ2-7,NA,CASSRQREGNYEQYF,TGTGCCAGTAGTAGGCAGCGGGAGGGCAACTACGAGCAGTACTTC
TRBV27,NA,15,TRBJ2-1,NA,CASSLSPSSYNEQFF,TGTGCCAGCAGTTTATCCCCGAGCTCCTACAATGAGCAGTTCTTC
TRBV4-1,NA,15,TRBJ1-2,NA,CASSQVQGTNYGYTF,TGCGCCAGCAGCCAAGTGCAGGGAACTAACTATGGCTACACCTTC
TRBV5-4,TRBD1,15,TRBJ2-1,NA,CASSPDRGSYNEQFF,TGTGCCAGCAGCCCGGACAGGGGGTCCTACAATGAGCAGTTCTTC
TRBV19,TRBD1,15,TRBJ1-2,NA,CASSIPGQGSAGYTF,TGTGCCAGTAGTATCCCGGGACAGGGTTCCGCTGGCTACACCTTC
TRBV2,NA,13,TRBJ2-5,few,CASRTDRQETQYF,TGTGCCAGCAGAACAGACAGGCAAGAGACCCAGTACTTC
TRBV15,NA,12,TRBJ2-5,NA,CATSFGRETQYF,TGTGCCACCAGCTTCGGCAGGGAGACCCAGTACTTC
TRBV28,NA,11,TRBJ1-1,few,CASALNTEAFF,TGTGCCAGCGCCCTGAACACTGAAGCTTTCTTT
TRBV7-9,TRBD2,14,TRBJ2-7,NA,CASSSGLDLDEQYF,TGTGCCAGCAGCTCGGGACTAGATCTTGACGAGCAGTACTTC
TRBV18,NA,13,TRBJ2-3,NA,CASSPPLVDTQYF,TGTGCCAGCTCACCCCCTCTAGTTGATACGCAGTATTTT
TRBV18,TRBD1,13,TRBJ1-5,NA,CASSLDRVQPQHF,TGTGCCAGCTCACTCGACAGGGTTCAGCCCCAGCATTTT
TRBV10-3,NA,14,TRBJ2-1,NA,CAIRTGATYNEQFF,TGTGCCATCAGGACGGGAGCAACCTACAATGAGCAGTTCTTC
TRBV2,NA,15,TRBJ1-5,NA,CASRRTPRGNQPQHF,TGTGCCAGCAGGAGGACACCGAGGGGGAATCAGCCCCAGCATTTT
TRBV29-1,NA,14,TRBJ1-1,NA,CSVELGRGNTEAFF,TGCAGCGTTGAATTGGGCCGGGGGAACACTGAAGCTTTCTTT
TRBV11-2,TRBD1,13,TRBJ2-7,NA,CASSLDRSHEQYF,TGTGCCAGCAGCTTGGACAGGAGCCACGAGCAGTACTTC
TRBV7-9,NA,12,TRBJ1-3,NA,CATRGEGNTIYF,TGTGCCACCCGAGGAGAAGGAAACACCATATATTTT
TRBV19,NA,16,TRBJ1-2,NA,CASSIPRGTNNYGYTF,TGTGCCAGTAGTATACCGAGAGGGACGAATAACTATGGCTACACCTTC
TRBV29-1,NA,12,TRBJ1-2,NA,CSVGGRFYGYTF,TGCAGCGTTGGGGGAAGATTCTATGGCTACACCTTC
TRBV19,NA,13,TRBJ2-2,few,CASRAGNTGELFF,TGTGCCAGTAGAGCGGGGAACACCGGGGAGCTGTTTTTT
TRBV25-1,TRBD2,16,TRBJ2-3,NA,CASSSLTSGGADTQYF,TGTGCCAGCAGTTCCCTAACTAGCGGGGGGGCAGATACGCAGTATTTT
TRBV2,NA,15,TRBJ2-5,NA,CASSEWSDGEETQYF,TGTGCCAGCAGTGAATGGAGCGATGGGGAAGAGACCCAGTACTTC
TRBV30,NA,13,TRBJ2-1,NA,CAWSVPTYNEQFF,TGTGCCTGGAGTGTACCGACTTACAATGAGCAGTTCTTC
TRBV6-6,NA,11,TRBJ1-5,NA,CASSYRGDPHF,TGTGCCAGCAGTTACCGGGGGGACCCTCATTTT
TRBV27,NA,15,TRBJ1-1,NA,CASSPGANPFNEAFF,TGTGCCAGCAGCCCAGGCGCAAACCCCTTTAATGAAGCTTTCTTT
TRBV29-1,TRBD1,13,TRBJ1-6,NA,CSARTGGNSPLHF,TGCAGCGCCCGCACAGGGGGCAATTCACCCCTCCACTTT